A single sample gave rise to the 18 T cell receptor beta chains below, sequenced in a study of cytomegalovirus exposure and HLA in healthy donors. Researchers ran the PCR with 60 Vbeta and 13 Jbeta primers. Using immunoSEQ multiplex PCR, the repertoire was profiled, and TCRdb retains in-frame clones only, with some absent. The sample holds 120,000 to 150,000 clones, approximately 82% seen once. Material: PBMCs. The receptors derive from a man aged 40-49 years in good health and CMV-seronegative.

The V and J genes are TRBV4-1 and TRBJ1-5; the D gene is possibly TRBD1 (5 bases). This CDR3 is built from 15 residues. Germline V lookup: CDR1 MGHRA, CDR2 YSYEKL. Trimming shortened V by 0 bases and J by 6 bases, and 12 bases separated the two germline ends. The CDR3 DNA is TGCGCCAGCAGCCAAGACCGGGGGATTGTTCAGCCCCAGCATTTT. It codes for CASSQDRGIVQPQHF.

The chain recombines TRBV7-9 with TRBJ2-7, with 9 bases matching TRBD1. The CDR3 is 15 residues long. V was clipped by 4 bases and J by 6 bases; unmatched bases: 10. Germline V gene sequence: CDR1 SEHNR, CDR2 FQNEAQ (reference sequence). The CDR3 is CASSSRWDREGEQYF. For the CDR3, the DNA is TGTGCCAGCAGCTCTAGATGGGACAGGGAGGGCGAGCAGTACTTC.

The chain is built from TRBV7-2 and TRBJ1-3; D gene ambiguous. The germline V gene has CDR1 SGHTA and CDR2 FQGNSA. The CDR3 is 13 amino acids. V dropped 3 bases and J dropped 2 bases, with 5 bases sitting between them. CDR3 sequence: CASSFFPGNTIYF. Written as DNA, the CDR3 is TGTGCCAGCAGCTTCTTCCCTGGAAACACCATATATTTT.

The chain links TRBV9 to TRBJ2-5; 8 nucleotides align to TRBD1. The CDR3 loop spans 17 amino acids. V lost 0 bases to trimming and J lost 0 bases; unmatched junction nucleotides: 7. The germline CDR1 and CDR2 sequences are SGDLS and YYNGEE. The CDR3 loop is CASSVGVLGQDQETQYF. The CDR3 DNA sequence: TGTGCCAGCAGCGTAGGGGTTCTGGGACAGGACCAAGAGACCCAGTACTTC.

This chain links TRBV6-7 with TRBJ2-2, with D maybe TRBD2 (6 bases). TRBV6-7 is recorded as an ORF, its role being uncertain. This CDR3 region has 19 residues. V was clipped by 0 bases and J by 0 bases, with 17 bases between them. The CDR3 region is CASSYSWGSGDANTGELFF. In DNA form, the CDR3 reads TGTGCCAGCAGTTACTCGTGGGGTAGCGGAGACGCGAACACCGGGGAGCTGTTTTTT.

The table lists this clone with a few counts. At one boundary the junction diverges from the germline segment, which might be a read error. Written as DNA, the CDR3 is TGTGCCAGCAGCGTACTAGACAGGGGCTTT. Its protein is CASSVLDRGF. The chain employs TRBV27 and TRBJ1-1; 8 nucleotides match TRBD1. There are 10 residues in the CDR3. CDR1 MNHEY and CDR2 SMNVEV come from the germline V gene (reference sequence).

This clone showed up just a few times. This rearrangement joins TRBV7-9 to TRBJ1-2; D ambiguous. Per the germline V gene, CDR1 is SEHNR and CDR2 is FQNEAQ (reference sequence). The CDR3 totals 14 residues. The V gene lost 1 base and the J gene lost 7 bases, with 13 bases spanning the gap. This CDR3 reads CASSLEVPTGGYTF. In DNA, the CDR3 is TGTGCCAGCAGCTTAGAGGTGCCTACGGGTGGCTACACCTTC. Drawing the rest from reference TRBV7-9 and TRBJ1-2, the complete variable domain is DTGVSQNPRHKITKRGQNVTFRCDPISEHNRLYWYRQTLGQGPEFLTYFQNEAQLEKSRLLSDRFSAERPKGSFSTLEIQRTEQGDSAMYLCASSLEVPTGGYTFGSGTRLTVV.

As DNA, the CDR3 is TGTGCCAGCAGCCCTCCTAGGGGGGGCGGGGGAACTGAGCAGTTCTTC. This codes for CASSPPRGGGGTEQFF. This chain connects TRBV11-2 to TRBJ2-1, with D maybe TRBD2 (7 bases). V was shortened by 5 bases and J by 9 bases, with 23 bases between the two germline ends. Germline V gives CDR1 SGHAT, CDR2 FQNNGV. The CDR3 runs to 16 residues. The full variable domain, with the rest looked up from reference TRBV11-2 and TRBJ2-1, is EAGVAQSPRYKIIEKRQSVAFWCNPISGHATLYWYQQILGQGPKLLIQFQNNGVVDDSQLPKDRFSAERLKGVDSTLKIQPAKLEDSAVYLCASSPPRGGGGTEQFFGPGTRLTVL.

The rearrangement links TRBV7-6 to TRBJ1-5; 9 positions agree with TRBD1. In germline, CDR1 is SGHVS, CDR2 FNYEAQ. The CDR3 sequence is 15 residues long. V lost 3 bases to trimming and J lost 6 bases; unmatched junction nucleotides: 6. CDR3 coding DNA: TGTGCCAGCAGCTTGGGACAGGGAGGAAGTCAGCCCCAGCATTTT. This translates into CASSLGQGGSQPQHF.

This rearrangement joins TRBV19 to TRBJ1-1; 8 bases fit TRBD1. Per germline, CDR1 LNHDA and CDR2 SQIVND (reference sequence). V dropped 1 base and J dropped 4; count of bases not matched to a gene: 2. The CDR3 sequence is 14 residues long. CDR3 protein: CASSIGTGLTEAFF. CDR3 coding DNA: TGTGCCAGTAGTATAGGGACAGGGCTCACTGAAGCTTTCTTT. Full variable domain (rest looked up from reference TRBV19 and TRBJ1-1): DGGITQSPKYLFRKEGQNVTLSCEQNLNHDAMYWYRQDPGQGLRLIYYSQIVNDFQKGDIAEGYSVSREKKESFPLTVTSAQKNPTAFYLCASSIGTGLTEAFFGQGTRLTVV.

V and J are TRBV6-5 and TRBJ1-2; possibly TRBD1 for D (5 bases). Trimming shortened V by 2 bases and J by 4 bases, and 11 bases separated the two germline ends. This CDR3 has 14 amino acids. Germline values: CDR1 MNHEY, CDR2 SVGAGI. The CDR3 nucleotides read TGTGCCAGCAGTTACGCCCAGGGTGGCTATGGCTACACCTTC. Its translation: CASSYAQGGYGYTF.

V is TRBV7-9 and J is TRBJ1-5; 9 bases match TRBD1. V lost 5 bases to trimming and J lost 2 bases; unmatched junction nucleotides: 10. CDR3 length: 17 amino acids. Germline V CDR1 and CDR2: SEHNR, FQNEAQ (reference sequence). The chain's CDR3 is CASSPQMGQGGNQPQHF. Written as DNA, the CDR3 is TGTGCCAGCAGCCCACAGATGGGACAGGGTGGCAATCAGCCCCAGCATTTT.

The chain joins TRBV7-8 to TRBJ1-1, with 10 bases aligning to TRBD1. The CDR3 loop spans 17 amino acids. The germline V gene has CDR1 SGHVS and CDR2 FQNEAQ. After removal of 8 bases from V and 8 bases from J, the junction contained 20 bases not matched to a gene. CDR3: CASHPGPRDRGAGEAFF. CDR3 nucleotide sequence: TGTGCCAGCCACCCCGGTCCCCGGGACAGGGGTGCAGGAGAAGCTTTCTTT.

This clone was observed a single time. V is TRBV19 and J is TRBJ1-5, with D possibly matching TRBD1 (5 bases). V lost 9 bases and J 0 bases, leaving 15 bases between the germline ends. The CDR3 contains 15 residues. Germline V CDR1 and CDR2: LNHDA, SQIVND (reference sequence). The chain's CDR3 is CASEMEGFSNQPQHF. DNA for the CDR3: TGTGCCAGCGAAATGGAGGGGTTTAGCAATCAGCCCCAGCATTTT.

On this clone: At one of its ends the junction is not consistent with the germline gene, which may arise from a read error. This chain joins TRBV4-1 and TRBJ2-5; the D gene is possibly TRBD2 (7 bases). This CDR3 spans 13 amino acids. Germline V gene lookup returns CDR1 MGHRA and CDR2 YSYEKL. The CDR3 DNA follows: TGCGCCACCAGCCGGAGGGGGGGAGAGACCCAGTACTTC. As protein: CATSRRGGETQYF.

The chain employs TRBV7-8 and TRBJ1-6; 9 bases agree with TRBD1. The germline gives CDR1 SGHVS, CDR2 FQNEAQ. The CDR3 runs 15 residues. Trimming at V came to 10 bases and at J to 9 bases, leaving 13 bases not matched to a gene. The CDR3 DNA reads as TGTGCCACCTCGGGGGTGGGACAGGGTAGTTCACCCCTCCACTTT. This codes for CATSGVGQGSSPLHF.

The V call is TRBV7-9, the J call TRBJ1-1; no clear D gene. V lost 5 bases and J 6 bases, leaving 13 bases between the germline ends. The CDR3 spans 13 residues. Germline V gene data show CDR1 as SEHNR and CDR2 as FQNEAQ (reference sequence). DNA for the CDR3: TGTGCCAGCAGCCCCTTGGGAGGGCCTGAAGCTTTCTTT. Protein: CASSPLGGPEAFF.

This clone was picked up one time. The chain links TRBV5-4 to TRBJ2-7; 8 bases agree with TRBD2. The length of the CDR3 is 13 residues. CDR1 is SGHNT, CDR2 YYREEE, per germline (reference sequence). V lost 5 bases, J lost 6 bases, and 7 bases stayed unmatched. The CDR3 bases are TGTGCCAGCAGGGGTGGACTAGCCGCCGAGCAGTACTTC. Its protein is CASRGGLAAEQYF.